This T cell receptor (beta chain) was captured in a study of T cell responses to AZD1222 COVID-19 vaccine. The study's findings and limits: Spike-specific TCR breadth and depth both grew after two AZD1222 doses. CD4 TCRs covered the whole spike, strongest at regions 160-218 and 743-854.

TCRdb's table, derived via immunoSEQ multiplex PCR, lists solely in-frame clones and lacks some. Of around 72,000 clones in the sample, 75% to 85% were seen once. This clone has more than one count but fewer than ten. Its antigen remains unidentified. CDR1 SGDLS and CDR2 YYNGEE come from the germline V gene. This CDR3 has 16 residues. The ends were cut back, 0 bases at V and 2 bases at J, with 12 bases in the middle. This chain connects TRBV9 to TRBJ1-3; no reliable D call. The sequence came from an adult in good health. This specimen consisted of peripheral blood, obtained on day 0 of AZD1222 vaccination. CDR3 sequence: CASSVAGGLAGNTIYF. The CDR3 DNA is TGTGCCAGCAGCGTAGCAGGAGGGCTAGCTGGAAACACCATATATTTT. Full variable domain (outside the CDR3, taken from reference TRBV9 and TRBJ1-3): DSGVTQTPKHLITATGQRVTLRCSPRSGDLSVYWYQQSLDQGLQFLIQYYNGEERAKGNILERFSAQQFPDLHSELNLSSLELGDSALYFCASSVAGGLAGNTIYFGEGSWLTVV.